This TCR beta chain was observed in a study of T cell changes during pregnancy in multiple sclerosis. Data came from immunoSEQ multiplex PCR; TCRdb stores just in-frame clones and leaves some out. In the table there are roughly 56,000 clones, less than 95% of which are singletons. The clonotype originates from a female donor in good health, enrolled as a control in a pregnancy study. This specimen consisted of CD4+ T cells from peripheral blood mononuclear cells, obtained after pregnancy.

CDR3 in amino acids: CASSIGHPNTEAFF. The DNA of the CDR3 is TGTGCCAGTAGTATAGGACACCCGAACACTGAAGCTTTCTTT. The rearrangement joins TRBV19 to TRBJ1-1; D is unclear. V was trimmed by 1 base and J by 1 base, leaving 7 bases between them. Germline V gene lookup returns CDR1 LNHDA and CDR2 SQIVND (reference sequence). The CDR3 contains 14 residues.